Presented here are 24 T cell receptor beta chains from one specimen sequenced in a study of cytomegalovirus exposure and HLA in healthy donors. PCR used 60 Vbeta primers and 13 Jbeta primers. Assay: immunoSEQ multiplex PCR; the TCRdb copy retains only in-frame clones and omits some. This table lists 100,000 to 150,000 clones. The sample was PBMCs. All receptors derive from a woman aged 40-49 years in good health and CMV-seropositive.

A remark on this clone: Mismatch with germline at one junction end may stem from a read error. V is TRBV7-3 and J is TRBJ1-1; D possibly corresponds to TRBD1 (6 bases). CDR3 size: 13 residues. The germline V gene encodes CDR1 SGHTA and CDR2 FQGTGA. The CDR3 sequence: CASSVTQGTEAFF. For the CDR3, the DNA is TGTGCCAGCAGCGTAACACAGGGTACTGAAGCTTTCTTT.

The chain joins TRBV2 to TRBJ1-6, with 10 bases identical to TRBD1. J was trimmed by 10 bases and V by 0 bases; bases with no gene match: 3. The CDR3 is 15 amino acids. Germline V gives CDR1 SNHLY, CDR2 FYNNEI. CDR3 sequence (DNA): TGTGCCAGCAGTGAAGCGCGGACAGGGGGGTCACCCCTCCACTTT. Its protein is CASSEARTGGSPLHF.

V and J are TRBV5-1 and TRBJ2-7, with TRBD1 as a possible D gene (6 bases). The CDR3 spans 14 residues. Trimming shortened V by 0 bases and J by 2 bases, and 9 bases separated the two germline ends. Germline V lookup: CDR1 SGHRS, CDR2 YFSETQ. CDR3 in amino acids: CASSLAGTTYEQYF. The CDR3 DNA reads as TGCGCCAGCAGCTTGGCCGGGACAACCTACGAGCAGTACTTC.

The V and J genes are TRBV5-4 and TRBJ1-2, with a weak D call TRBD1 (5 bases). The CDR3 runs to 13 residues. Trimming removed 4 bases at V and 7 bases at J, with 14 bases between. CDR1 SGHNT and CDR2 YYREEE come from the germline V gene (reference sequence). DNA for the CDR3: TGTGCCAGCAGCCCGTCAGGGCCGAGTGGCTACACCTTC. Translation: CASSPSGPSGYTF.

This rearrangement joins TRBV5-1 to TRBJ2-7; TRBD2 agrees at 11 bases. This CDR3 is built from 17 residues. The germline V gene has CDR1 SGHRS and CDR2 YFSETQ. J was trimmed by 0 bases and V by 0 bases; bases with no gene match: 5. The CDR3, as DNA: TGCGCCAGCAGCTTGGGGACTAGCGGGCCCTTCTCCTACGAGCAGTACTTC. Its protein is CASSLGTSGPFSYEQYF.

J is TRBJ1-1 and V is TRBV6-5, with 7 positions matching TRBD1. Germline values: CDR1 MNHEY, CDR2 SVGAGI. Trimming cost V 6 bases and J 6 bases; bases outside gene matches: 7. The CDR3 contains 13 residues. In DNA form, the CDR3 reads TGTGCCAGCAGGGAAAGGGGGCTAGCTGAAGCTTTCTTT. This codes for CASRERGLAEAFF.

About this clone itself: Relative to the germline gene, one junction end is altered; a read error may explain this. The chain combines TRBV13 with TRBJ2-1; 13 bases line up with TRBD2. CDR1 PRHDT and CDR2 FYEKMQ come from the germline V gene (reference sequence). CDR3 length: 15 residues. The CDR3 DNA reads TGTGCCAGCAGCCTAGGACTAGCGGGAGATCCTGAGCAGTTCTTC. It encodes CASSLGLAGDPEQFF.

This chain uses TRBV29-1 with TRBJ2-1, with 9 bases that match TRBD2. Germline V CDR1 and CDR2: SQVTM, ANQGSEA. Germline trimming cut 4 bases from V and 9 bases from J; bases unmatched to any gene: 7. The CDR3 runs to 13 residues. CDR3 residues: CSVGGRASGEQFF. The CDR3, as DNA: TGCAGCGTTGGCGGGAGGGCCTCGGGTGAGCAGTTCTTC.

The J gene is TRBJ2-2, the V gene TRBV13; D might be TRBD2 (7 bases). Germline CDR1 reads PRHDT; CDR2 reads FYEKMQ (reference sequence). V was cut by 2 bases and J by 5 bases, with 12 bases left in between. CDR3 length: 15 residues. In DNA form, the CDR3 reads TGTGCCAGCAGCTTAACACAGGGAGGGACCGGGGAGCTGTTTTTT. Translating gives CASSLTQGGTGELFF. Based on the CDR3 plus reference TRBV13 and TRBJ2-2, the full variable domain is AAGVIQSPRHLIKEKRETATLKCYPIPRHDTVYWYQQGPGQDPQFLISFYEKMQSDKGSIPDRFSAQQFSDYHSELNMSSLELGDSALYFCASSLTQGGTGELFFGEGSRLTVL.

J is TRBJ2-1 and V is TRBV29-1, with D perhaps matching TRBD2 (5 bases). Per germline, CDR1 SQVTM and CDR2 ANQGSEA. V lost 2 bases and J 0 bases, leaving 11 bases between the germline ends. There are 15 residues in the CDR3. This chain's CDR3 is CSVEQRRSSYNEQFF. Written as DNA, the CDR3 is TGCAGCGTTGAACAGCGGAGGAGCTCCTACAATGAGCAGTTCTTC.

The chain uses TRBV6-5 and TRBJ2-5; a possible D gene is TRBD2 (6 bases). Germline CDR1 and CDR2: MNHEY and SVGAGI. V lost 6 bases to trimming and J lost 1 base, with 15 bases between them. This CDR3 is 15 amino acids long. CDR3 DNA sequence: TGTGCCAGCAGGTCTGCGGGAAGGATCCAAGAGACCCAGTACTTC. Translated: CASRSAGRIQETQYF.

The J gene is TRBJ2-3, the V gene TRBV7-9, with D uncertain. The germline V gene has CDR1 SEHNR and CDR2 FQNEAQ (reference sequence). V lost 1 base, J lost 4 bases, and 9 bases lay in between. CDR3 length: 14 amino acids. CDR3 loop: CASSLGELADTQYF. The CDR3 nucleotides read TGTGCCAGCAGCTTAGGAGAGCTGGCAGATACGCAGTATTTT.

This chain joins TRBV6-1 and TRBJ1-5; 9 bases agree with TRBD1. The CDR3 spans 15 residues. Germline V gene data show CDR1 as MNHNS and CDR2 as SASEGT. V shed 5 bases and J 4 bases; nucleotides not matched to a gene: 6. The CDR3: CASSKQGAQNQPQHF. DNA of the CDR3: TGTGCCAGCAGTAAACAGGGGGCCCAAAATCAGCCCCAGCATTTT.

The V and J genes are TRBV10-2 and TRBJ2-2; 9 bases agree with TRBD2. The CDR3 is made up of 16 amino acids. With V trimmed by 8 bases and J by 5 bases, 12 bases remained unmatched. The V gene's germline CDR1 is WSHSY and CDR2 SAAADI. In nucleotides, the CDR3 is TGCGCCAGCGGTCTTCTTAGCGGGAGTTATACCGGGGAGCTGTTTTTT. Amino acid sequence: CASGLLSGSYTGELFF.

The chain uses TRBV7-9 and TRBJ1-4, with 12 bases aligning to TRBD1. Germline V gene lookup returns CDR1 SEHNR and CDR2 FQNEAQ (reference sequence). V trimming: 3 bases; J trimming: 4 bases; junction bases outside the gene matches: 3. The CDR3 runs 16 residues. The CDR3, as DNA: TGTGCCAGCAGCTTCGGGACAGGGGGCTTTAATGAAAAACTGTTTTTT. Its protein is CASSFGTGGFNEKLFF.

V gene TRBV4-1 combines with J gene TRBJ2-7; D might be TRBD1 (5 bases). The V end lost 3 bases, the J end lost 3 bases, and 12 bases lay between the germline ends. Germline V lookup: CDR1 MGHRA, CDR2 YSYEKL. The CDR3 covers 14 residues. CDR3 in amino acids: CASSHYRGNYEQYF. The CDR3 DNA sequence: TGCGCCAGCAGCCACTATAGGGGAAACTACGAGCAGTACTTC.

The chain has TRBV6-1 and TRBJ2-5; perhaps TRBD1 as D (6 bases). Trimming pared 2 bases from V and 9 bases from J, leaving 7 bases between. The CDR3 is 11 amino acids. The germline V gene has CDR1 MNHNS and CDR2 SASEGT. The CDR3 bases are TGTGCCAGCAGTGAATCAGGGGCCCAGTACTTC. This translates into CASSESGAQYF.

This chain connects TRBV7-2 to TRBJ1-4; TRBD1 matches 9 bases. J gave up 6 bases and V 4 bases, and 6 bases lay outside the gene matches. This CDR3 has 15 residues. Germline CDR1 reads SGHTA; CDR2 reads FQGNSA. The CDR3 region has the DNA TGTGCCAGCAGCTCCCGACAGGGGGGTTATGAAAAACTGTTTTTT. Protein sequence: CASSSRQGGYEKLFF.

In regard to this clone: Other DNA sequences in this specimen translate into the identical CDR3. The chain recombines TRBV9 with TRBJ1-5; TRBD1 matches at 7 bases. The V segment lost 0 bases and the J segment 0 bases; nucleotides outside the gene matches: 3. This CDR3 contains 16 residues. The germline gives CDR1 SGDLS, CDR2 YYNGEE. CDR3 sequence (DNA): TGTGCCAGCAGCGTAGGAACAGGGGATAGCAATCAGCCCCAGCATTTT. Residues: CASSVGTGDSNQPQHF. Together with reference TRBV9 and TRBJ1-5, the CDR3 gives the full variable domain: DSGVTQTPKHLITATGQRVTLRCSPRSGDLSVYWYQQSLDQGLQFLIQYYNGEERAKGNILERFSAQQFPDLHSELNLSSLELGDSALYFCASSVGTGDSNQPQHFGDGTRLSIL.

This chain joins TRBV27 and TRBJ2-1, with D perhaps matching TRBD2 (6 bases). Trimming cost V 5 bases and J 2 bases, with 13 bases left between them. The CDR3 contains 15 residues. Germline V CDR1 and CDR2: MNHEY, SMNVEV (reference sequence). CDR3 sequence (DNA): TGTGCCAGCAGTCTCAATAGCGGACCCTACAATGAGCAGTTCTTC. Amino acid sequence: CASSLNSGPYNEQFF.

This chain uses TRBV27 with TRBJ1-2; TRBD1 might be the D (6 bases). The germline V gene has CDR1 MNHEY and CDR2 SMNVEV (reference sequence). Deletions cut 5 bases from V and 4 bases from J, with 14 bases between. CDR3 length: 14 amino acids. Written as DNA, the CDR3 is TGTGCCAGCAGTGGGCAGGGACAACCCTATGGCTACACCTTC. Encoded protein: CASSGQGQPYGYTF.

The gene calls are TRBV4-1 and TRBJ2-7, with D possibly TRBD2 on 6 matching bases. The CDR3 contains 15 residues. Germline V CDR1 and CDR2: MGHRA, YSYEKL. Trimming removed 3 bases at V and 5 bases at J, with 17 bases between. The CDR3 is CASSHTAPSGDEQYF. The CDR3 DNA reads as TGCGCCAGCAGCCATACGGCCCCCTCGGGAGACGAGCAGTACTTC.

The chain employs TRBV19 and TRBJ1-2, with D maybe TRBD1 (5 bases). The CDR3 consists of 13 residues. From germline, CDR1 is LNHDA and CDR2 SQIVND (reference sequence). Trimming pared 7 bases from V and 3 bases from J, leaving 12 bases between. Here the CDR3 DNA reads TGTGCCAGTAACACCGGGACTGACTATGGCTACACCTTC. It codes for CASNTGTDYGYTF.

This sequence joins TRBV11-2 and TRBJ1-1; possible D gene TRBD1, 6 bases. The CDR3 loop spans 14 amino acids. Germline CDR1 and CDR2: SGHAT and FQNNGV. V was shortened by 2 bases and J by 5 bases, with 12 bases between the two germline ends. Here the CDR3 DNA reads TGTGCCAGCAGCTTAAGCGGGGGCGAAACTGAAGCTTTCTTT. Amino acid sequence: CASSLSGGETEAFF. The variable domain in full, completed from reference TRBV11-2 and TRBJ1-1, reads EAGVAQSPRYKIIEKRQSVAFWCNPISGHATLYWYQQILGQGPKLLIQFQNNGVVDDSQLPKDRFSAERLKGVDSTLKIQPAKLEDSAVYLCASSLSGGETEAFFGQGTRLTVV.